This T cell receptor beta chain is drawn from a study of cytomegalovirus exposure and HLA in healthy donors. Study-wide results and limits: Fewer N-insertions than the approximately 700-donor mean were reportedly shown by an Asian-associated ancestry cluster in a later analysis. Presence/absence analyses assumed roughly uniform sequencing depth across donors, which may not hold.

Concerning this clone: Its specificity is not known.

Germline CDR1 and CDR2: GTSNPN and SVGIG (reference sequence). The CDR3 is 14 amino acids. Trimming shortened V by 3 bases and J by 0 bases, and 9 bases separated the two germline ends. Use of 60 Vbeta and 13 Jbeta primers characterized the PCR. TCRdb's table, derived via immunoSEQ multiplex PCR, lists solely in-frame clones and lacks some. Counted here are around 160,000 clones, 75% occurring once; the ten biggest clones make up less than 5.5%. V gene TRBV30 combines with J gene TRBJ1-5; no definite D call. Sequenced material: PBMCs. This TCR derives from a male donor in good health and CMV-seronegative. Here the CDR3 reads CAWSRGYSNQPQHF. The CDR3 DNA reads as TGTGCCTGGAGCCGCGGGTATAGCAATCAGCCCCAGCATTTT.